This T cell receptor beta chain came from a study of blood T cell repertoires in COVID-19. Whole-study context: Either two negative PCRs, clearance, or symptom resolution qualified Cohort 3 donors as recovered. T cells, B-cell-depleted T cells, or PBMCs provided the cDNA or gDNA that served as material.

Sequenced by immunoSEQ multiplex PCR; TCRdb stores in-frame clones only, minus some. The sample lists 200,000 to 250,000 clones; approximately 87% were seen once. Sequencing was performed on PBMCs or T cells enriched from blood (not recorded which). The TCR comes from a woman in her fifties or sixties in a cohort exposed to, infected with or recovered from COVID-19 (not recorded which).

DNA of the CDR3: TGCGCCAGCAGCCAAAAAACAGCAAACTTGAACACTGAAGCTTTCTTT. It encodes CASSQKTANLNTEAFF. V and J are TRBV4-3 and TRBJ1-1; D not resolved. The ends were cut back, 2 bases at V and 0 bases at J, with 13 bases in the middle. The CDR3 is 16 amino acids. Germline V lookup: CDR1 LGHNA, CDR2 YSLEER.